This T cell receptor beta chain derives from a study of T cells in Graves' hyperthyroidism and ophthalmopathy (dated by TCRdb to the late 2010s). Study-level background: Peripheral blood samples were taken at initial diagnosis, before any treatment was given. To identify distinguishing TCR V-J signatures, a discovery cohort of 90 to 100 patients was used, comprising 40 to 45 with Graves' ophthalmopathy and around 57 with stable Graves' hyperthyroidism. Prospective prediction of ophthalmopathy was tested in an independent validation cohort consisting of some 19 hyperthyroidism patients and some 17 patients who later progressed to ophthalmopathy. The 100 discovery patients were randomly split 7:3 into training and test sets. In addition, the study compared T-cell repertoires in thyroid tissue and in blood from about six Graves' hyperthyroidism patients. After sampling, hyperthyroidism patients received methimazole starting at 30 mg daily, and ophthalmopathy patients received high-dose intravenous methylprednisolone. The paper describes TCR Vbeta CDR3 sequencing of 135 peripheral blood samples, made up of under 50 ophthalmopathy patients, 70 to 75 hyperthyroidism patients and some 17 progressor patients.

Graves' hyperthyroidism was defined as stable when no progression to ophthalmopathy occurred over 18 months of follow-up. Hyperthyroidism patients were newly diagnosed, had a disease duration of under 2 months, and were aged 18 to 65 years. The study excluded patients with uncontrolled infections, other autoimmune diseases, pregnancy or lactation. Diagnoses were established on the basis of clinical symptoms, serum thyroxine and TRAb, thyroid ultrasound, and orbital computed tomography. PBMCs were separated from 7.5 to 10 ml of fresh peripheral blood using Ficoll-Paque density gradient centrifugation. Total RNA was extracted using Trizol reagent, and RNA quality was assessed on an Agilent 2100 Bioanalyzer. Sequences SNHLY (CDR1) and FYNNEI (CDR2) are obtained from the germline V gene. Taken from cysteine to phenylalanine, the CDR3 has 12 residues. The CDR3 DNA has 36 bases and is translated from base 1. A distance of 9 bases separates the germline ends of V and J, which lose 5 bases and 6 bases respectively.

Results the study describes overall, beyond this receptor: Sample size was not statistically predetermined, and investigators were not blinded to group allocation. In cross-validation, a model built on a 13 V-J signature told ophthalmopathy apart from stable hyperthyroidism with 85% to 90% sensitivity and about 81% specificity, and in testing the same model reached 80%/75%. Most expanded thyroid clonotypes (frequency above 0.001) were also detected in blood, a finding suggesting that blood repertoires may reflect thyroid immune responses. In validation, progression to ophthalmopathy was predicted by the model with 70% to 71% sensitivity and around 76% specificity, a median of approximately 6.5 months before onset.

TCR beta CDR3 regions were amplified from RNA transcripts. A first-round RT-PCR of the TCR CDR3 used the HTBI primer set with the Qiagen OneStep RT-PCR kit. The libraries were constructed in a second round of multiplex PCR and then size-selected and purified. The libraries were sequenced on an Illumina HiSeq2000 using paired-end 100 bp reads. The authors' analysis ran thus. Raw data were processed with SOAPnuke, discarding reads with adapters, uncalled bases, mean Phred below 15, or no exact constant-primer or identifier match. COPE v1.2.5 was used to merge the high-quality paired reads, and each unique nucleotide sequence was defined as a clonotype. MiTCR v1.1 was used to align clonotypes to the IMGT TRBV, TRBD and TRBJ reference segments. Analysis was restricted to V-J combinations with a frequency above 0.0001, which covered roughly 99% of repertoires. The TCS score was defined as the ratio of F50 (clonal expansion) to E x V (chaos), calculated using BLOSUM62-based TCRdist between CDR3 peptides within each V-J. Welch's t-statistics and random forest reduced several hundred V-J features to fewer than 15, which were used in a naive Bayes classifier (R e1071). TCRdb applied fastp at Q25 and MiXCR to the public reads, then kept only in-frame beta chains. When rows share a CDR3 protein, they turn into one entry using the most common DNA and genes. TCRdb's processing, not the authors', yielded these V and J calls. Present in this sample are 400,000 to 500,000 distinct CDR3 sequences, around 13% of which were seen just once. The biggest ten clones account for approximately 5.3% of the sample.

As regards this clonotype: It has no known antigen specificity. Base qualities are not recorded, but no much larger clone differs from it by a single base.

The receptor was derived from a woman aged 18-29 years with Graves' hyperthyroidism. Sequencing was carried out using blood. The rearranged chain carries TRBV2 and TRBJ2-3; no D gene can be assigned with confidence. Read as DNA, the sequence is TGTGCCAGCAGTTTTGGATTCGATACGCAGTATTTT. Its coded protein is CASSFGFDTQYF. Reference TRBV2 and TRBJ2-3 proteins supply the regions before and after the CDR3; the full variable domain is: EPEVTQTPSHQVTQMGQEVILRCVPISNHLYFYWYRQILGQKVEFLVSFYNNEISEKSEIFDDQFSVERPDGSNFTLKIRSTKLEDSAMYFCASSFGFDTQYFGPGTRLTVL.